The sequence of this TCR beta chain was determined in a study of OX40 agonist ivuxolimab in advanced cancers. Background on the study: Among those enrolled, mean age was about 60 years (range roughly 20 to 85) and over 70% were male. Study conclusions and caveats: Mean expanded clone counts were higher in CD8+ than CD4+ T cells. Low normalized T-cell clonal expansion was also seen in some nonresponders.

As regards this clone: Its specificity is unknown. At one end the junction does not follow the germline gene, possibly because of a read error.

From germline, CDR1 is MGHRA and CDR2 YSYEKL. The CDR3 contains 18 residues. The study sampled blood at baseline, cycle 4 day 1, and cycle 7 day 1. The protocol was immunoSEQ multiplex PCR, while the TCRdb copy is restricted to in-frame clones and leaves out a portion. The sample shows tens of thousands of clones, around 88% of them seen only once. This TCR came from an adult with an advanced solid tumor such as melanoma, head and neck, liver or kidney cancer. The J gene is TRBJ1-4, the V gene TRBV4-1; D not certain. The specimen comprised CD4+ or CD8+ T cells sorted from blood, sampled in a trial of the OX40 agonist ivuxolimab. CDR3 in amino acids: CASSHDFGGGRGLGKLFF. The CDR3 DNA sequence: TGCGCCAGCAGCCACGATTTCGGTGGCGGGCGCGGGTTAGGAAAACTGTTCTTT.